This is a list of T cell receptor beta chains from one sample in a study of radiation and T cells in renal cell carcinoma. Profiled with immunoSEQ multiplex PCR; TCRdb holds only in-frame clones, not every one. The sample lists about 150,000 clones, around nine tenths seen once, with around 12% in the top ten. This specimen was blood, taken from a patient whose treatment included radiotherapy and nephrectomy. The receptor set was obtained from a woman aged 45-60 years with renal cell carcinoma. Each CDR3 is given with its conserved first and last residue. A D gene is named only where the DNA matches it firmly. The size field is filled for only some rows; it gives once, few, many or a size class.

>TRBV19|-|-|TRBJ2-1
TGTGCCAGTAGTATAGGAGGCCGGGCCTCCTACAATGAGCAGTTCTTC
CASSIGGRASYNEQFF
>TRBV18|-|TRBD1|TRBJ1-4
TGTGCCAGCTCACTTACGGGACAGACTAATGAAAAACTGTTTTTT
CASSLTGQTNEKLFF
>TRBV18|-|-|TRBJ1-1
TGTGCCAGCTCACCGGAAATGATAGTGAACACTGAAGCTTTCTTT
CASSPEMIVNTEAFF
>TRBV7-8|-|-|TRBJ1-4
TGTGCCAGCAGCTCCCGTACGGGTGCCGAAAAACTGTTTTTT
CASSSRTGAEKLFF
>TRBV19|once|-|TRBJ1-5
TGTGCCAGTAGTATCCGGACGGCATATAGCAATCAGCCCCAGCATTTT
CASSIRTAYSNQPQHF
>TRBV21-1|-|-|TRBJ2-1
TGTGCCAGCAGCATTCGGGACTACCCCTTTCGGGAGCAGTTCTTC
CASSIRDYPFREQFF
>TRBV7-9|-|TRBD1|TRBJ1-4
TGTGCCAGCAGCACCGGGACAGGGGCAATAGGATCAGAAAAACTGTTTTTT
CASSTGTGAIGSEKLFF
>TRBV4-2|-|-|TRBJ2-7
TGTGCCAGCAGCCAAGCTTCAGGGAGCTACGAGCAGTACTTC
CASSQASGSYEQYF
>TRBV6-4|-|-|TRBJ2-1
TGTGCCAGCAGTGCTCAAATCGACACCAATGAGCAGTTCTTC
CASSAQIDTNEQFF
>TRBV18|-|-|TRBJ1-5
TGTGCCAGCTCACCAGCCGTTCACGGCAATCAGCCCCAGCATTTT
CASSPAVHGNQPQHF
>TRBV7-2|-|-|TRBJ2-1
TGTGCCAGCAGCCCAGGGGCCCCCAATGAGCAGTTCTTC
CASSPGAPNEQFF
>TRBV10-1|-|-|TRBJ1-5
TGCGCCAGGGGGATCGGAGGAGGCCATAGCAATCAGCCCCAGCATTTT
CARGIGGGHSNQPQHF
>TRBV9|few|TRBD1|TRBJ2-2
TGTGCCAGCAGCGTAGAGGTCCCAGGGGGCGTAAACACCGGGGAGCTGTTTTTT
CASSVEVPGGVNTGELFF
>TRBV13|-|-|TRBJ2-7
TGTGCCAGCAGCTTAGTAGACGGTTCCTACGAGCAGTACTTC
CASSLVDGSYEQYF
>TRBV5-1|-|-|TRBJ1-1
TGCGCCAGCAGTCGCCAGGGGCCACAAAACACTGAAGCTTTCTTT
CASSRQGPQNTEAFF
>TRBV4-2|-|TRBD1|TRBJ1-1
TGTGCCAGCAGCCACGGAGGGGGCAGGGGGGGTACTGAAGCTTTCTTT
CASSHGGGRGGTEAFF
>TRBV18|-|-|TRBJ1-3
TGTGCCAGCTCACCACCTTCCGTCCTAGGAAACGCTGGAAACACCATATATTTT
CASSPPSVLGNAGNTIYF
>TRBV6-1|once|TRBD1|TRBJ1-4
TGTGCCAGCAGTGAACCCGGCAGGGGGGAAGAAGAAAAACTGTTTTTT
CASSEPGRGEEEKLFF
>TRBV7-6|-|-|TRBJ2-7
TGTGCCAGCAGCTTAGGTGGAACAGCCGAGCAGTACTTC
CASSLGGTAEQYF
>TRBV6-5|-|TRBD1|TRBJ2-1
TGTGCCAGCAGTTACGACCGGACAGGGGGCAGTAATGAGCAGTTCTTC
CASSYDRTGGSNEQFF
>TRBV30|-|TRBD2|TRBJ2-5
TGTGCCTGGAGTGTACTAGCGGGGGTGGAGACCCAGTACTTC
CAWSVLAGVETQYF
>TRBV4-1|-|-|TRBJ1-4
TGCGCCAGCAGCCGGCCCGGATCGGGAGACGAAAAACTGTTTTTT
CASSRPGSGDEKLFF
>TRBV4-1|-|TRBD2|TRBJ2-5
TGCGCCAGCAGCCTGGATCCGACTAGCGGGGGAGAGACCCAGTACTTC
CASSLDPTSGGETQYF
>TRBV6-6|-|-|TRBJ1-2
TGTGCCAGCCGCGGAGCCAACTATGGCTACACCTTC
CASRGANYGYTF
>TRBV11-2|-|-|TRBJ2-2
TGTGCCAGCAGCTCCACCGGAGGAACCGGGGAGCTGTTTTTT
CASSSTGGTGELFF
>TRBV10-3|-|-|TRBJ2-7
TGTGCCATCAGTGATCGGGGGCGATCCTACGAGCAGTACTTC
CAISDRGRSYEQYF
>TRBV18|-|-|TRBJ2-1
TGTGCCAGCTCGCAACAGGAACCGGGCCCAGGGGAGCAGTTCTTC
CASSQQEPGPGEQFF
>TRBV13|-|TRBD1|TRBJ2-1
TGTGCCAGCAGCCGAGGACAGGGCGAGCAGTTCTTC
CASSRGQGEQFF
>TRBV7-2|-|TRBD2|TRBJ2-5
TGTGCCAGCAGCCCCCGGGGGCGGGGGGGCCAAGAGACCCAGTACTTC
CASSPRGRGGQETQYF
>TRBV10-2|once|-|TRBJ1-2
TGCGCCAGCAGTGAAAGCGGGGGCTATGGCTACACCTTC
CASSESGGYGYTF
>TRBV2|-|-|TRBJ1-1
TGTGCCAGTACGACTGGCGGGGCAGAAAACACTGAAGCTTTCTTT
CASTTGGAENTEAFF
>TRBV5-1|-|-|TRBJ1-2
TGCGCCAGCAGTCCCTCCGCCAGGACCTTCTCCGGCTACACCTTC
CASSPSARTFSGYTF
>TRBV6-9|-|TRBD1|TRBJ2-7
TGTGCCAGCAATGACGGGACAGGGGCCACCGCCTACGAGCAGTACTTC
CASNDGTGATAYEQYF
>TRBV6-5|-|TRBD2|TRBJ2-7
TGTGCCAGCAGTTATAGCGGGGGGACAAACGAGCAGTACTTC
CASSYSGGTNEQYF
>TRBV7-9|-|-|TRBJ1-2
TGTGCCAGCAGCTTAGGATGGGACTATGGCTACACCTTC
CASSLGWDYGYTF
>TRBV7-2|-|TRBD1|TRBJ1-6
TGTGCCAGCAGCTTACCGGGACAGCCAAATTCACCCCTCCACTTT
CASSLPGQPNSPLHF
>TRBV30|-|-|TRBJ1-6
TGTGCCTGGAGGATGGGACCGGGGAATTCACCCCTCCACTTT
CAWRMGPGNSPLHF
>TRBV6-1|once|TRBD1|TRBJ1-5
TGTGCCAGCAGTGAGAGCCAGGGGGCCGGGCCCCAGCATTTT
CASSESQGAGPQHF
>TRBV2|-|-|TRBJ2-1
TGTGCCAGCAGTCAGCGACAGGGCGGGGGTGAGCAGTTCTTC
CASSQRQGGGEQFF
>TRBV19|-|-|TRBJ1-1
TGTGCCAGTAAACGGGCAGACTATGAAGCTTTCTTT
CASKRADYEAFF
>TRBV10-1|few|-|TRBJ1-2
TGCGCCAGCAGTGAAACCGGACGAAACGCAGGCTACACCTTC
CASSETGRNAGYTF
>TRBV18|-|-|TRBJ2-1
TGTGCCAGCTCACCCCTCCTAGAAGTCAATGAGCAGTTCTTC
CASSPLLEVNEQFF
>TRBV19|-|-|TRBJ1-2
TGTGCCAGTAACGACAACAGGGCCCCGAGGTTTAGGGGCTACACCTTC
CASNDNRAPRFRGYTF
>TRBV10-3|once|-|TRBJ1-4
TGTGCCATCAGGAGGGATAGTAATGAAAAACTGTTTTTT
CAIRRDSNEKLFF
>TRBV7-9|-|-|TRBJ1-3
TGTGCCAGCAGCCCTACGGGGGCGGGGAACACCATATATTTT
CASSPTGAGNTIYF
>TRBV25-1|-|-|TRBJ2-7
TGTGCCAGCAGGAGACACCACGAGCAGTACTTC
CASRRHHEQYF
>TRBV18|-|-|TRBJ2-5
TGTGCCAGCTCACCACCGGGGGCCCAAGAGACCCAGTACTTC
CASSPPGAQETQYF
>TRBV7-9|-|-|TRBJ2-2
TGTGCCAGCAGCCCCAGGGCAGGGGCGAACACCGGGGAGCTGTTTTTT
CASSPRAGANTGELFF
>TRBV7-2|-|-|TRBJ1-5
TGTGCCAGCAGCTTAAGGGGGAGCGATCAGCCCCAGCATTTT
CASSLRGSDQPQHF
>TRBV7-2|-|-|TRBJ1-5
TGTGCCAGCAGCTTAGACACGGGTCAGCCCCAGCATTTT
CASSLDTGQPQHF
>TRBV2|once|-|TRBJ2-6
TGTGCCAGCAGTGTTTTTGGTTTGCTCGATTCTGGGGCCAACGTCCTGACTTTC
CASSVFGLLDSGANVLTF
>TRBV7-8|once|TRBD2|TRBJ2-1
TGTGCCAGCAGCTTTAGCGGGGGTATCTATGAGCAGTTCTTC
CASSFSGGIYEQFF
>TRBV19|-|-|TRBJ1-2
TGTGCCAGTAGCCCAAAGGCAGAGAGCGGCTATGGCTACACCTTC
CASSPKAESGYGYTF
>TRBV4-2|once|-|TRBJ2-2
TGTGCCAGCAGCCAGGGGCCCGGGACCGGGGAGCTGTTTTTT
CASSQGPGTGELFF